A selection of T cell receptor beta chains follows, all from one sample in a study of blood T cell repertoires in COVID-19. The protocol was immunoSEQ multiplex PCR, while the TCRdb copy is restricted to in-frame clones and leaves out a portion. Of 450,000 or so clones in the sample, roughly 90% are singletons; the top ten hold approximately 1.5%. The source material was peripheral blood. All receptors come from a woman in her thirties or forties with COVID-19, enrolled during active disease. The CDR3 runs from the conserved cysteine through the conserved F or W. The D gene is left open where the match is weak. Clone size is shown for a subset of rows, as once, few, many or a class of expanded clone.

>13|NA|TRBV5-4|NA|TRBJ1-2
CASSLPDSYGYTF
TGTGCCAGCAGCTTACCGGACAGCTATGGCTACACCTTC
>17|TRBD2|TRBV3-1/TRBV3-2|NA|TRBJ2-1
CASGKRVLAGGYNEQFF
TGTGCCAGCGGAAAAAGGGTCCTAGCGGGAGGTTACAATGAGCAGTTCTTC
>13|NA|TRBV12-3/TRBV12-4|NA|TRBJ1-3
CASSYPLRNTIYF
TGTGCCAGCAGCTACCCCCTCCGAAACACCATATATTTT
>13|TRBD1|TRBV7-3|NA|TRBJ1-2
CASSSGTGFGYTF
TGTGCCAGCAGCTCAGGGACAGGGTTCGGCTACACCTTC
>13|NA|TRBV18|once|TRBJ1-5
CASSPQGREPQHF
TGTGCCAGCTCACCACAGGGGAGGGAGCCCCAGCATTTT
>15|TRBD1|TRBV12-5|NA|TRBJ1-2
CASGLVTGGHYGYTF
TGTGCTAGTGGTTTGGTAACAGGGGGCCACTATGGCTACACCTTC
>14|TRBD1|TRBV7-9|NA|TRBJ1-6
CASSWDRVNSPLHF
TGTGCCAGCAGCTGGGACAGGGTTAATTCACCCCTCCACTTT
>15|NA|TRBV19|NA|TRBJ1-3
CASSFQTGRGNTIYF
TGTGCCAGTAGTTTCCAGACAGGCCGGGGAAACACCATATATTTT
>18|TRBD2|TRBV7-8|once|TRBJ2-7
CASSLFGGRGGIGREQYF
TGTGCCAGCAGCTTATTTGGGGGGAGGGGCGGGATCGGTCGCGAGCAGTACTTC
>15|TRBD1|TRBV11-2|once|TRBJ2-3
CASSLDGTGLDTQYF
TGTGCCAGCAGCTTAGATGGGACAGGGCTAGATACGCAGTATTTT
>11|NA|TRBV20-1|NA|TRBJ1-5
CSAVGDQPQHF
TGCAGTGCCGTCGGAGATCAGCCCCAGCATTTT
>15|NA|TRBV29-1|NA|TRBJ1-4
CSAGGDTGSNEKLFF
TGCAGCGCCGGCGGGGACACGGGCTCTAACGAAAAACTGTTTTTT
>15|NA|TRBV6-2/TRBV6-3|NA|TRBJ2-7
CASSYSRGIGNEQYF
TGTGCCAGCAGTTACTCGAGAGGCATCGGGAACGAGCAGTACTTC
>13|NA|TRBV25-1|NA|TRBJ2-7
CASSPGTNYEQYF
TGTGCCAGCAGTCCCGGGACAAACTACGAGCAGTACTTC
>14|NA|TRBV7-8|NA|TRBJ1-5
CASSYRDTNQPQHF
TGTGCCAGCAGCTACCGGGATACAAATCAGCCCCAGCATTTT
>15|TRBD1|TRBV18|NA|TRBJ1-6
CASSPTGGPNSPLHF
TGTGCCAGCTCACCGACAGGGGGTCCGAATTCACCCCTCCACTTT
>15|NA|TRBV28|NA|TRBJ1-1
CASSLRTGMNTEAFF
TGTGCCAGCAGTTTAAGAACAGGCATGAACACTGAAGCTTTCTTT
>14|TRBD1|TRBV10-3|NA|TRBJ2-3
CAISMDRGTDTQYF
TGTGCCATCAGTATGGACAGGGGGACAGATACGCAGTATTTT
>15|TRBD1|TRBV9|NA|TRBJ1-6
CASSVEGATNSPLHF
TGTGCCAGCAGCGTCGAGGGGGCGACGAATTCACCCCTCCACTTT
>19|NA|TRBV6-2/TRBV6-3|NA|TRBJ2-1
CASSYPIRGAVASYNEQFF
TGTGCCAGCAGTTACCCAATCAGGGGGGCGGTTGCGTCCTACAATGAGCAGTTCTTC
>15|TRBD2|TRBV5-1|NA|TRBJ2-1
CASSGGTSGSHEQFF
TGCGCCAGCAGCGGCGGGACTAGCGGGAGCCATGAGCAGTTCTTC
>15|NA|TRBV11-2|NA|TRBJ2-7
CASSLQMTPAYEQYF
TGTGCCAGCAGCTTACAAATGACACCCGCCTACGAGCAGTACTTC
>13|NA|TRBV6-6|NA|TRBJ1-1
CASGPLGLFEAFF
TGTGCCAGCGGCCCCCTGGGGCTTTTTGAAGCTTTCTTT
>15|TRBD2|TRBV27|NA|TRBJ2-1
CASSLTGTSFNEQFF
TGTGCCAGCAGTCTCACCGGGACTAGCTTCAATGAGCAGTTCTTC
>14|NA|TRBV29-1|NA|TRBJ2-7
CSVERAGSSYEQYF
TGCAGCGTTGAACGGGCGGGGAGCTCCTACGAGCAGTACTTC
>15|NA|TRBV1|few|TRBJ2-7
CTSSGPSGRVNEQYF
TGCACCAGCAGCGGACCTAGCGGGAGGGTTAACGAGCAGTACTTC
>14|NA|TRBV7-8|NA|TRBJ2-1
CASSRGQIYNEQFF
TGTGCCAGCAGCCGAGGGCAGATTTACAATGAGCAGTTCTTC
>14|TRBD1|TRBV5-1|NA|TRBJ1-2
CASSLEQGAGGYTF
TGCGCCAGCAGCTTGGAACAGGGGGCGGGTGGCTACACCTTC
>12|NA|TRBV18|NA|TRBJ1-5
CASSPPGQPQHF
TGTGCCAGCTCACCACCCGGGCAGCCCCAGCATTTT
>15|NA|TRBV19|NA|TRBJ1-6
CASTSGQSYNSPLHF
TGTGCCAGTACTTCAGGACAGTCTTATAATTCACCCCTCCACTTT
>15|NA|TRBV7-8|NA|TRBJ2-5
CASSLGVTGAETQYF
TGTGCCAGCAGCTTAGGAGTGACTGGAGCAGAGACCCAGTACTTC
>14|TRBD1|TRBV2|NA|TRBJ2-7
CASSGDSNSYEQYF
TGTGCCAGCAGTGGGGACAGCAACTCCTACGAGCAGTACTTC
>15|TRBD1|TRBV6-4|NA|TRBJ1-6
CASSASTGANSPLHF
TGTGCCAGCAGTGCCTCGACAGGGGCTAATTCACCCCTCCACTTT
>16|TRBD1|TRBV7-8|few|TRBJ1-1
CASSGGTGRWNTEAFF
TGTGCCAGCAGCGGAGGGACAGGGAGATGGAACACTGAAGCTTTCTTT
>12|NA|TRBV19|NA|TRBJ1-1
CASRQGRAEAFF
TGTGCCAGTAGGCAGGGGCGCGCTGAAGCTTTCTTT
>13|NA|TRBV6-2/TRBV6-3|NA|TRBJ1-5
CASSSLTSQPQHF
TGTGCCAGCAGTTCGCTAACTAGTCAGCCCCAGCATTTT
>14|NA|TRBV27|NA|TRBJ1-1
CASRPRARGTEAFF
TGTGCCAGCAGACCCAGAGCACGGGGCACTGAAGCTTTCTTT
>13|TRBD1|TRBV28|NA|TRBJ1-1
CASSLAGGSEAFF
TGTGCCAGCAGTTTGGCAGGGGGCTCTGAAGCTTTCTTT
>16|NA|TRBV5-1|once|TRBJ1-4
CASSLGPGGTNEKLFF
TGCGCCAGCAGCTTGGGGCCCGGGGGTACTAATGAAAAACTGTTTTTT
>14|NA|TRBV27|NA|TRBJ1-6
CASGSRANNSPLHF
TGTGCCAGCGGGTCCAGGGCTAATAATTCACCCCTCCACTTT
>13|NA|TRBV10-3|NA|TRBJ1-1
CAITGRVNTEAFF
TGTGCCATCACGGGCAGGGTGAACACTGAAGCTTTCTTT
>14|TRBD1|TRBV19|NA|TRBJ1-1
CASSPPGQGPQSFF
TGTGCCAGTAGTCCCCCTGGACAGGGACCTCAGTCTTTCTTT
>15|TRBD2|TRBV24-1|NA|TRBJ2-5
CATSDRLAGGETQYF
TGTGCCACCAGTGATCGACTAGCGGGGGGGGAGACCCAGTACTTC
>14|TRBD1|TRBV10-3|NA|TRBJ1-2
CAISEGDRDPGYTF
TGTGCCATCAGTGAGGGGGACAGGGATCCTGGCTACACCTTC
>14|NA|TRBV5-1|NA|TRBJ1-5
CASIGSGFKQPQHF
TGCGCCAGCATTGGATCAGGGTTTAAGCAGCCCCAGCATTTT
>15|TRBD1|TRBV18|NA|TRBJ1-1
CASSRDSLMNTEAFF
TGTGCCAGCTCTCGGGACAGTCTCATGAACACTGAAGCTTTCTTT
>14|NA|TRBV4-3|NA|TRBJ1-4
CASSPRGGREKLFF
TGCGCCAGCAGCCCTCGGGGGGGCCGCGAAAAACTGTTTTTT
>18|TRBD1|TRBV23-1|NA|TRBJ2-6
CASSQLYRGTPGANVLTF
TGCGCCAGCAGTCAATTATACAGGGGAACCCCTGGGGCCAACGTCCTGACTTTC
>15|TRBD2|TRBV5-6|NA|TRBJ2-6
CASSPGGPGANVLTF
TGTGCCAGCAGCCCGGGGGGTCCTGGGGCCAACGTCCTGACTTTC
>11|NA|TRBV5-5|NA|TRBJ1-2
CASSLDSGYTF
TGTGCCAGCAGCTTGGACAGTGGCTACACCTTC
>12|NA|TRBV7-8|once|TRBJ1-4
CASSSNTGKLFF
TGTGCCAGCAGCTCCAACACAGGAAAACTGTTTTTT
>15|TRBD1|TRBV11-2|NA|TRBJ2-7
CASSREGTGNYEQYF
TGTGCCAGCAGCCGAGAAGGGACAGGTAACTACGAGCAGTACTTC
>14|TRBD1|TRBV5-5|NA|TRBJ1-2
CASSFGQGAGGYTF
TGTGCCAGCAGCTTCGGACAGGGGGCAGGAGGCTACACCTTC